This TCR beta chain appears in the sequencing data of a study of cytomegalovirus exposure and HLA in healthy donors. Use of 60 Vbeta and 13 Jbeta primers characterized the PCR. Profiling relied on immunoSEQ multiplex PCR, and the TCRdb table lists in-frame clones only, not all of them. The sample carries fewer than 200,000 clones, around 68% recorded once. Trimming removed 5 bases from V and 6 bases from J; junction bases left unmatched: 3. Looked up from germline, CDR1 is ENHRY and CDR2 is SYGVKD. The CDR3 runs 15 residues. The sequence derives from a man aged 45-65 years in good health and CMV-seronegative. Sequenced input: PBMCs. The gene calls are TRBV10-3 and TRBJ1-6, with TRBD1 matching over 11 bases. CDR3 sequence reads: CAISSGQGANSPLHF. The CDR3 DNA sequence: TGTGCCATCAGTTCCGGACAGGGGGCTAATTCACCCCTCCACTTT.